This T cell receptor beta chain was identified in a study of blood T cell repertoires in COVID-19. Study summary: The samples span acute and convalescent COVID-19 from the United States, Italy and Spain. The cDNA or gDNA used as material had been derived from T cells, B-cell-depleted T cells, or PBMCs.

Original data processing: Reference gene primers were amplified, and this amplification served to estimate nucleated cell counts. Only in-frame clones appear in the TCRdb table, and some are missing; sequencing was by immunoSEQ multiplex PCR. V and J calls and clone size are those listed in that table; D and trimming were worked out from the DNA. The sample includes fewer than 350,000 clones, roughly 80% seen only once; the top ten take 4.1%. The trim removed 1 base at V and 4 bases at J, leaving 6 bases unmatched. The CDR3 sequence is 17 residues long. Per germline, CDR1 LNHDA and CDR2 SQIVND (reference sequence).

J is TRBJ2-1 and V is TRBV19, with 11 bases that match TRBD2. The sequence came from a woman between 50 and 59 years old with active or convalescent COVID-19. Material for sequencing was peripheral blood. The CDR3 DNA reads TGTGCCAGTAGTATAGTTAGCGGGAGGGGGGCGTACAATGAGCAGTTCTTC. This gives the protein CASSIVSGRGAYNEQFF.